Listed below are T cell receptor beta chains from one sample, sequenced in a study of T cell responses to AZD1222 COVID-19 vaccine. Libraries were prepared by immunoSEQ multiplex PCR; TCRdb keeps only in-frame clonotypes and omits some of them. The sample has under 150,000 clones, 85% to 95% seen once. The sequenced sample was peripheral blood, obtained 28 days after the second AZD1222 dose. These receptors were obtained from an adult who received the AZD1222 COVID-19 vaccine. CDR3s include the opening cysteine and the closing phenylalanine or tryptophan.

j_call | v_call | cdr3_aa
TRBJ2-2 | TRBV10-1 | CASSESRETERGMFPGELFF
TRBJ1-1 | TRBV4-3 | CASSLNRDMNTEAFF
TRBJ1-6 | TRBV5-1 | CASSLESRSNSPLHF
TRBJ2-1 | TRBV4-2 | CASSQAYPSGIYNEQFF
TRBJ1-2 | TRBV5-1 | CASSWVSGNYGYTF
TRBJ1-1 | TRBV10-3 | CAISEGQENTEAFF
TRBJ1-1 | TRBV4-2 | CASSQDIRQGKPEAFF
TRBJ1-6 | TRBV7-2 | CASSSPGGGPRDSPLHF
TRBJ2-7 | TRBV13 | CASSLLGTPYEQYF
TRBJ1-2 | TRBV7-8 | CASSLAGAVYGYTF
TRBJ2-5 | TRBV5-8 | CASSLVVRGTQYF
TRBJ1-1 | TRBV7-8 | CASSETGMNTEAFF
TRBJ2-1 | TRBV5-1 | CASSLLQDIYNEQFF
TRBJ1-3 | TRBV5-4 | CASSEGPSSGNTIYF
TRBJ1-6 | TRBV6-1 | CASSVVGQGRNSPLHF
TRBJ1-1 | TRBV7-8 | CASSLGDRREAFF
TRBJ1-3 | TRBV3-1/TRBV3-2 | CASSPGNTIYF
TRBJ2-1 | TRBV9 | CASSDRDGGNNEQFF
TRBJ1-3 | TRBV9 | CASSVGTAGNTIYF
TRBJ2-7 | TRBV4-2 | CASSQSKGTPTYEQYF
TRBJ1-6 | TRBV5-1 | CASSLGQINSPLHF
TRBJ1-3 | TRBV28 | CASSTSQGRNTIYF